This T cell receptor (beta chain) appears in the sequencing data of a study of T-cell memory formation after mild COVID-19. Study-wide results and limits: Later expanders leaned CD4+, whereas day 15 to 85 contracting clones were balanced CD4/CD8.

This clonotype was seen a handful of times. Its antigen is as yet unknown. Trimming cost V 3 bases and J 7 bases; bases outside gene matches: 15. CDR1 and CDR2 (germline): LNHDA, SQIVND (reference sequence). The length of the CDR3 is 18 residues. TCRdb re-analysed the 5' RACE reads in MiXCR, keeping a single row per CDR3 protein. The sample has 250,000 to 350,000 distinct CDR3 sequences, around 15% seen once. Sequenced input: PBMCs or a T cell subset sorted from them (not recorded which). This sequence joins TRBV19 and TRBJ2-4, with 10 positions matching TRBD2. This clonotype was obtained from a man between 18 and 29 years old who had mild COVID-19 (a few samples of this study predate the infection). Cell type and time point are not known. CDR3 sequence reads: CASSITSGAFSGSNIQYF. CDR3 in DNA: TGTGCCAGTAGTATTACTAGCGGGGCGTTTTCGGGGTCGAACATTCAGTACTTC.